A selection of T cell receptor beta chains follows, all from one sample in a study of blood T cell repertoires in COVID-19. Clones were read by immunoSEQ multiplex PCR, and TCRdb kept only the in-frame ones, dropping some. The table includes over 250,000 clones, more than 70% detected once. The specimen sequenced was PBMCs or T cells enriched from blood (not recorded which). Source of these receptors: a woman in her thirties who had recovered from COVID-19. CDR3s include the opening cysteine and the closing phenylalanine or tryptophan. The order of the fields is CDR3 length, clone size, V gene, J gene, CDR3 protein. Not every row has a clone size; where given, it reads once, few, many or a size class.

11	once	TRBV30	TRBJ1-1	CAWSRVGVAFF
13	-	TRBV30	TRBJ1-2	CAWSLTGNYGYTF
14	-	TRBV19	TRBJ1-4	CASSRTVVVEKLFF
18	-	TRBV7-9	TRBJ2-6	CASSLGVRISSGANVLTF
14	-	TRBV20-1	TRBJ1-4	CSASLGQTNEKLFF
16	-	TRBV19	TRBJ2-2	CASGGVAGFATGELFF
13	-	TRBV11-2	TRBJ2-7	CASSRDMRYEQYF
14	-	TRBV10-3	TRBJ1-6	CAISSQGLNSPLHF
17	-	TRBV4-3	TRBJ1-2	CASSPYPRDRVNYGYTF
13	-	TRBV5-1	TRBJ1-2	CASSWGTVGGYTF
15	-	TRBV5-1	TRBJ2-7	CASSFRAGAAYEQYF
15	-	TRBV27	TRBJ1-5	CASSLSRQNNQPQHF
16	-	TRBV15	TRBJ2-7	CATSRLPGLASYEQYF
16	-	TRBV7-8	TRBJ1-5	CASSRSRTGHNQPQHF
13	-	TRBV7-2	TRBJ1-2	CASSLGPGSGYTF
16	-	TRBV2	TRBJ1-1	CASRAGTGGAWTEAFF
18	-	TRBV3-1/TRBV3-2	TRBJ1-4	CASSQERTEVMGNEKLFF
14	-	TRBV5-1	TRBJ1-2	CASSLGGAGYGYTF
16	-	TRBV7-9	TRBJ2-1	CASSSYSGATYNEQFF
14	-	TRBV14	TRBJ2-4	CASSPDRVGYIQYF
13	once	TRBV19	TRBJ1-2	CAVDGRSGYGYTF
16	-	TRBV6-5	TRBJ2-1	CASRYSTGPLYNEQFF
14	few	TRBV3-1/TRBV3-2	TRBJ2-7	CASSQDQSLYEQYF
15	-	TRBV9	TRBJ1-6	CASSVGAGGNSPLHF
15	-	TRBV5-1	TRBJ2-7	CASSLGSRGQNEQYF
15	-	TRBV4-3	TRBJ1-2	CASSQDGSHSYGYTF
14	-	TRBV18	TRBJ1-2	CASSPWDRFYGYTF
15	-	TRBV2	TRBJ1-5	CASTLGASRDQPQHF
14	-	TRBV18	TRBJ1-1	CASSSEVSGTEAFF
15	few	TRBV28	TRBJ1-5	CATQRSGHGNQPQHF
11	-	TRBV2	TRBJ2-7	CASSEQVKKYF
13	-	TRBV6-5	TRBJ1-2	CASSYTGSIRYTF
13	-	TRBV7-8	TRBJ1-5	CASTQGSGQPQHF
23	once	TRBV24-1	TRBJ1-5	CATSDPLLLGQTLTSQEHQPQHF
16	-	TRBV5-5	TRBJ2-3	CASSLQGALRTDTQYF
14	-	TRBV4-1	TRBJ1-2	CASSQGRQDYGYTF
15	once	TRBV30	TRBJ2-1	CAWSNRGPSYNEQFF
14	-	TRBV5-1	TRBJ1-5	CASSPTGFGQPQHF
16	-	TRBV2	TRBJ1-1	CASSYTDQRRGTEAFF
15	-	TRBV4-1	TRBJ1-4	CASSQRVPGNEKLFF
14	-	TRBV6-2/TRBV6-3	TRBJ1-2	CASSRGTGPYGYTF
15	few	TRBV5-5	TRBJ2-2	CASSWTDANTGELFF
15	-	TRBV3-1/TRBV3-2	TRBJ2-1	CASSQWDSEHNEQFF
18	-	TRBV4-3	TRBJ2-2	CASSSGLAGGANTGELFF
13	-	TRBV12-3/TRBV12-4	TRBJ1-2	CASSYTGNYGYTF
15	once	TRBV2	TRBJ2-1	CASSNPGHTYNEQFF
12	few	TRBV7-9	TRBJ1-2	CASSSQDYGYTF
16	-	TRBV4-1	TRBJ2-2	CASSHPSGRAGGELFF
13	-	TRBV19	TRBJ1-1	CASRAGWNTEAFF
14	-	TRBV5-5	TRBJ2-7	CASSGAGGRYEQYF
15	-	TRBV7-8	TRBJ1-1	CASSRAWRGNTEAFF
15	-	TRBV18	TRBJ1-5	CASSLIQGSNQPQHF
16	-	TRBV5-4	TRBJ1-3	CASSLGPGASGNTIYF
15	-	TRBV19	TRBJ2-1	CASSMRDRLYNEQFF
14	-	TRBV7-8	TRBJ1-6	CASSPGQGYSPLHF
15	-	TRBV5-1	TRBJ2-2	CASSLYRGDTGELFF